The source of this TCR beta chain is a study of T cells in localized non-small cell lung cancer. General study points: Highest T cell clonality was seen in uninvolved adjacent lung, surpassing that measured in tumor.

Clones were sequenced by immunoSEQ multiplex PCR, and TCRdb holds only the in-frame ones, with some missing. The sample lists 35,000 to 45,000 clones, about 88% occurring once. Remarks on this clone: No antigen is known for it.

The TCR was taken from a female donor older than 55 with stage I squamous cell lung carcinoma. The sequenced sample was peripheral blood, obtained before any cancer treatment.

As DNA, the CDR3 is TGTGCCAGCTCACCGTCAGGGGGGAATCAGCCCCAGCATTTT. This sequence encodes CASSPSGGNQPQHF. The rearrangement links TRBV18 to TRBJ1-5; TRBD1 aligns across 7 bases. The germline V gene has CDR1 KGHSH and CDR2 LQKENI. This CDR3 comprises 14 residues. V dropped 3 bases and J dropped 4; count of bases not matched to a gene: 3.